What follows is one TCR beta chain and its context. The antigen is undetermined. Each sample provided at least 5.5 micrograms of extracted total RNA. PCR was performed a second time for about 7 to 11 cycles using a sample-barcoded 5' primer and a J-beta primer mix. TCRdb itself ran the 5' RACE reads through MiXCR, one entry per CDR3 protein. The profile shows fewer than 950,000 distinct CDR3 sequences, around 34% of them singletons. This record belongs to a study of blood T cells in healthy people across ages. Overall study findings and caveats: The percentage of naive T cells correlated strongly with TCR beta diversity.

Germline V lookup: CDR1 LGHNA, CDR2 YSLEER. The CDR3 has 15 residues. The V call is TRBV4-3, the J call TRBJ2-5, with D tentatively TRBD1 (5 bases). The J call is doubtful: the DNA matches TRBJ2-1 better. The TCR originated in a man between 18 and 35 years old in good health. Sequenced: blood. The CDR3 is CASSQDRQGQETQFF. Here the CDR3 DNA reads TGCGCCAGCAGCCAAGATCGGCAGGGCCAAGAGACCCAGTTCTTC.